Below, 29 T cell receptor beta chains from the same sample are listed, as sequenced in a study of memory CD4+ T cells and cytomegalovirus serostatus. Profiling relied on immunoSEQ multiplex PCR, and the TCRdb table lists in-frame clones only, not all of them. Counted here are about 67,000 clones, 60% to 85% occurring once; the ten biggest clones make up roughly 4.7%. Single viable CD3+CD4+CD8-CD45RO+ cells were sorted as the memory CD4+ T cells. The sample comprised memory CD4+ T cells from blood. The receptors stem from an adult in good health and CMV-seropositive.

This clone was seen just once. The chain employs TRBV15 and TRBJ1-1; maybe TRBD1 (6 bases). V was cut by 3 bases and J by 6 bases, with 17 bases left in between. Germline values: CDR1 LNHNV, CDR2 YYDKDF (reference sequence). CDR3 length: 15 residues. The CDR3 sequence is CATSSGLTGSPEAFF. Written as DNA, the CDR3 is TGTGCCACCAGCAGTGGGTTAACAGGGTCCCCTGAAGCTTTCTTT. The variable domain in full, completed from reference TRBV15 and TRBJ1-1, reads DAMVIQNPRYQVTQFGKPVTLSCSQTLNHNVMYWYQQKSSQAPKLLFHYYDKDFNNEADTPDNFQSRRPNTSFCFLDIRSPGLGDTAMYLCATSSGLTGSPEAFFGQGTRLTVV.

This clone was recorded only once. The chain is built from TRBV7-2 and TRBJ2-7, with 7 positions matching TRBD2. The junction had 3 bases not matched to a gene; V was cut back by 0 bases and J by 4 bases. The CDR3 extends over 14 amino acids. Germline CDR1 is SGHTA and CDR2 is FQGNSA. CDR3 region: CASSLASGTYEQYF. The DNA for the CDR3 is TGTGCCAGCAGCTTAGCGAGCGGGACTTACGAGCAGTACTTC.

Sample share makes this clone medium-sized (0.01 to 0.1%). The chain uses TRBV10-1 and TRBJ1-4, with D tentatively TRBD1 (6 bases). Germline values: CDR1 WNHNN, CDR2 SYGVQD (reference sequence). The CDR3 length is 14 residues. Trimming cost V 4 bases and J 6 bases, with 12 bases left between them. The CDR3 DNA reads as TGCGCCAGCAGTGTTTCCAGGGGTGATGAAAAACTGTTTTTT. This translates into CASSVSRGDEKLFF.

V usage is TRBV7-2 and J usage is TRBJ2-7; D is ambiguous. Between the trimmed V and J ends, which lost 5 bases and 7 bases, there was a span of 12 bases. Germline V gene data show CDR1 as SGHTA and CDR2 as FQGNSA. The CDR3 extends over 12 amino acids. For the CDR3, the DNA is TGTGCCAGCAGCACGAACCCGTGGGAGCAGTACTTC. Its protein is CASSTNPWEQYF. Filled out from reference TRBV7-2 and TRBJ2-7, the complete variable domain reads GAGVSQSPSNKVTEKGKDVELRCDPISGHTALYWYRQSLGQGLEFLIYFQGNSAPDKSGLPSDRFSAERTGGSVSTLTIQRTQQEDSAVYLCASSTNPWEQYFGPGTRLTVT.

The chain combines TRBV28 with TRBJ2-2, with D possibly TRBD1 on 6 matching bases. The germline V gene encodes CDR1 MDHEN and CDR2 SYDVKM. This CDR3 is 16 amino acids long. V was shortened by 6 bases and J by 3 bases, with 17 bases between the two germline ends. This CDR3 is CASSPLGQSHTGELFF. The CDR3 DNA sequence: TGTGCCAGCAGCCCTCTCGGACAGTCCCACACCGGGGAGCTGTTTTTT. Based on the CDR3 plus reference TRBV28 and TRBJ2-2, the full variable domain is DVKVTQSSRYLVKRTGEKVFLECVQDMDHENMFWYRQDPGLGLRLIYFSYDVKMKEKGDIPEGYSVSREKKERFSLILESASTNQTSMYLCASSPLGQSHTGELFFGEGSRLTVL.

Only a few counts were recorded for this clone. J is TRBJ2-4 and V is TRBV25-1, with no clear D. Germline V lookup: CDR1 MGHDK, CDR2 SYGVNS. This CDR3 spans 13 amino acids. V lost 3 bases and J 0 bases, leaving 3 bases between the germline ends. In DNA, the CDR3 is TGTGCCAGCAGTGACATAGCCAAAAACATTCAGTACTTC. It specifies CASSDIAKNIQYF.

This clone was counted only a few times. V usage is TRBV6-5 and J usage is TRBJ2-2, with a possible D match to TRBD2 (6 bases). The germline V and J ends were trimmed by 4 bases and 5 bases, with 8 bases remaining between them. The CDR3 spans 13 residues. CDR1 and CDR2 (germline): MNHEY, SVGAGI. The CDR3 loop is CASSWGRTGELFF. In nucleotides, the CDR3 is TGTGCCAGCAGTTGGGGGAGGACCGGGGAGCTGTTTTTT.

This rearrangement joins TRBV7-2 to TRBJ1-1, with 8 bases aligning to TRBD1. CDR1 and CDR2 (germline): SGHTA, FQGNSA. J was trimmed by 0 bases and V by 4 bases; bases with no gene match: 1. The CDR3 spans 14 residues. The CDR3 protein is CASSSTGVNTEAFF. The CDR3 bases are TGTGCCAGCAGCTCGACAGGGGTGAACACTGAAGCTTTCTTT.

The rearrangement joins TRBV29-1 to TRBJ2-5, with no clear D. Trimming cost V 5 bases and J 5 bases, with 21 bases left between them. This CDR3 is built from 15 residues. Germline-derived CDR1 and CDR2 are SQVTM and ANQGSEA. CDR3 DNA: TGCAGCGTTAGTAGGCGCGGCATCGGCGTCGAGACCCAGTACTTC. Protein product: CSVSRRGIGVETQYF.

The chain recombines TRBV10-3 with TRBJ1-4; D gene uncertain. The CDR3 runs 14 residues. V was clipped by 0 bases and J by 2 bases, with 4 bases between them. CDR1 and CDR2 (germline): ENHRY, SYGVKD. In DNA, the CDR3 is TGTGCCATCAGTGAGTCGAGCACTAATGAAAAACTGTTTTTT. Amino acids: CAISESSTNEKLFF.

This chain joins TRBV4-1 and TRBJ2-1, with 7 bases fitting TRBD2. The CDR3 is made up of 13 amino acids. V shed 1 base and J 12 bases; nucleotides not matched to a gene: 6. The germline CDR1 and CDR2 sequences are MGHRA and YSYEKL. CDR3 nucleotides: TGCGCCAGCAGCCAAGGGTTGCCGGGGGGGCAGTTCTTC. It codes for CASSQGLPGGQFF.

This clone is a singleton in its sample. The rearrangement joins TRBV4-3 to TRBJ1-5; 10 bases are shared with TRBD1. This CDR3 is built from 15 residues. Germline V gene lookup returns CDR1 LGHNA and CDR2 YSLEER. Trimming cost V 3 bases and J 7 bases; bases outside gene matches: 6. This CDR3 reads CASSQATGGGQPQHF. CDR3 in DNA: TGCGCCAGCAGCCAGGCGACAGGGGGCGGCCAGCCCCAGCATTTT.

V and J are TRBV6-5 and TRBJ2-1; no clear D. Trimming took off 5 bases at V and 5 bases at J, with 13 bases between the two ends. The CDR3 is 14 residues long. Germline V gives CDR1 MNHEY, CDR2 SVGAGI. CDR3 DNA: TGTGCCAGCAGTCAATTGGGTCCAGACAATGAGCAGTTCTTC. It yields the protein CASSQLGPDNEQFF.

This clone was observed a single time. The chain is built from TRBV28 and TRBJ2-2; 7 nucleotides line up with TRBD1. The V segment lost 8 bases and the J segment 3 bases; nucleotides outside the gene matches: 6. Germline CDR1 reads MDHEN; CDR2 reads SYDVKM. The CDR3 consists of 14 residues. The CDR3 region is CASGWDSHTGELFF. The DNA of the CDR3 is TGTGCCAGCGGATGGGACAGTCACACCGGGGAGCTGTTTTTT. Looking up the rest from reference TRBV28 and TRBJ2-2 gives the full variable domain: DVKVTQSSRYLVKRTGEKVFLECVQDMDHENMFWYRQDPGLGLRLIYFSYDVKMKEKGDIPEGYSVSREKKERFSLILESASTNQTSMYLCASGWDSHTGELFFGEGSRLTVL.

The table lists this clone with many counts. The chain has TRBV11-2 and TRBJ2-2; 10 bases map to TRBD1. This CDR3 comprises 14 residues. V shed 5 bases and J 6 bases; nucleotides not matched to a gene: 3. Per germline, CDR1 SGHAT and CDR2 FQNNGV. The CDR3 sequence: CASSRGQGAGELFF. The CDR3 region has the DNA TGTGCCAGCAGCAGAGGACAGGGGGCCGGGGAGCTGTTTTTT.

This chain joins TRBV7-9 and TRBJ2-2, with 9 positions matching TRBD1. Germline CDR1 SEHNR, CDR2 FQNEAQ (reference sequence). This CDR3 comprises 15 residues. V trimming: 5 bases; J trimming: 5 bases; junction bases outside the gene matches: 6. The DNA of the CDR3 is TGTGCCAGCAGCCGGACAGGGGTCAGTACCGGGGAGCTGTTTTTT. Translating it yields CASSRTGVSTGELFF.

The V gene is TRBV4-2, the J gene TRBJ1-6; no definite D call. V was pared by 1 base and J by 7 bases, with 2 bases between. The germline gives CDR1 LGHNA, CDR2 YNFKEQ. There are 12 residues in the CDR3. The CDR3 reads CASSQVNSPLHF. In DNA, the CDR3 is TGTGCCAGCAGCCAAGTCAATTCACCCCTCCACTTT.

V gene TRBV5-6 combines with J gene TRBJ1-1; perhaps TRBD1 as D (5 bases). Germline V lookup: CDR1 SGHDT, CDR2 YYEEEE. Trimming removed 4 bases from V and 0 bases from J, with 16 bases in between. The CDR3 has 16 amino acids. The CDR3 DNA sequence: TGTGCCAGCAGCCCCTACGGGGGAACCATGAACACTGAAGCTTTCTTT. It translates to CASSPYGGTMNTEAFF.

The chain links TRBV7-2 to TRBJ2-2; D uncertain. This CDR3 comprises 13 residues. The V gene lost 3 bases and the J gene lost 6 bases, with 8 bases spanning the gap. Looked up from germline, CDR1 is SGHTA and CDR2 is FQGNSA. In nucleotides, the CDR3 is TGTGCCAGCAGCTTGAAGCTCGCCGGGGAGCTGTTTTTT. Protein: CASSLKLAGELFF.

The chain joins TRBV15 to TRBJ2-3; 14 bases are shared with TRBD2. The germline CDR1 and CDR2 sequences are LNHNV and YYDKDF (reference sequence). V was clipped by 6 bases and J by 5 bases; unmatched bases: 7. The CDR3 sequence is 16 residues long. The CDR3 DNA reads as TGTGCCACCAGGAGACTAGCGGGGGGGCCGGGAGATACGCAGTATTTT. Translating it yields CATRRLAGGPGDTQYF. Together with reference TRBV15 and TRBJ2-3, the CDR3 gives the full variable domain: DAMVIQNPRYQVTQFGKPVTLSCSQTLNHNVMYWYQQKSSQAPKLLFHYYDKDFNNEADTPDNFQSRRPNTSFCFLDIRSPGLGDTAMYLCATRRLAGGPGDTQYFGPGTRLTVL.

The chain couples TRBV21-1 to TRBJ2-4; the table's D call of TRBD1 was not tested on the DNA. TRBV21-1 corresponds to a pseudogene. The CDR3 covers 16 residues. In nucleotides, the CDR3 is TGTGCCATACAGCACAGGAGCCTCGGTGCCAAAAACATTCAGTACTTC. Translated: CAIQHRSLGAKNIQYF.

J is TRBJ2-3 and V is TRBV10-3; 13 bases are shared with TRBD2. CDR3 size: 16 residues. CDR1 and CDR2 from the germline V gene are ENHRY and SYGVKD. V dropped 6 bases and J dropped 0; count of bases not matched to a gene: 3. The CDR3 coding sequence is TGTGCCATCAGGGAGACTAGCGGGGGGAGCACAGATACGCAGTATTTT. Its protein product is CAIRETSGGSTDTQYF.

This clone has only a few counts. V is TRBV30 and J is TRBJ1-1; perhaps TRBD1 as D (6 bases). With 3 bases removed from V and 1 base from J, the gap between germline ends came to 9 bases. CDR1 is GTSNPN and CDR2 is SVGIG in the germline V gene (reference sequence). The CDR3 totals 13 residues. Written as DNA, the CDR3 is TGTGCCTGGAGACCACAGGGGAACACTGAAGCTTTCTTT. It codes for CAWRPQGNTEAFF. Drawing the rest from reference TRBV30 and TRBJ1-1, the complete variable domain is SQTIHQWPATLVQPVGSPLSLECTVEGTSNPNLYWYRQAAGRGLQLLFYSVGIGQISSEVPQNLSASRPQDRQFILSSKKLLLSDSGFYLCAWRPQGNTEAFFGQGTRLTVV.

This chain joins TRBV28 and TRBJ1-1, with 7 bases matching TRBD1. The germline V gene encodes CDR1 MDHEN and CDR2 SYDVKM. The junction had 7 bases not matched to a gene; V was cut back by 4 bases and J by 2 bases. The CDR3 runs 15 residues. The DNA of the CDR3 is TGTGCCAGCAGTTCCGGGACAGTCTTTAACACTGAAGCTTTCTTT. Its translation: CASSSGTVFNTEAFF.

CDR3: CASSPHRGSFYEQYF. CDR3 DNA: TGTGCCAGCAGTCCCCATCGGGGTAGTTTCTACGAGCAGTACTTC. V is TRBV28 and J is TRBJ2-7; possible D gene TRBD2, 5 bases. V was trimmed by 5 bases and J by 3 bases, leaving 17 bases between them. The CDR3 runs 15 residues. Germline CDR1 reads MDHEN; CDR2 reads SYDVKM.

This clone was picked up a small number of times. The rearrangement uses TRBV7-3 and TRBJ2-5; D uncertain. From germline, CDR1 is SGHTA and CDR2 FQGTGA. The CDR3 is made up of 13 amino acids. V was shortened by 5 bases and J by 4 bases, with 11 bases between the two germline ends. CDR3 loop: CASSTVSAETQYF. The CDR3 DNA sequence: TGTGCCAGCAGCACTGTATCGGCAGAGACCCAGTACTTC.

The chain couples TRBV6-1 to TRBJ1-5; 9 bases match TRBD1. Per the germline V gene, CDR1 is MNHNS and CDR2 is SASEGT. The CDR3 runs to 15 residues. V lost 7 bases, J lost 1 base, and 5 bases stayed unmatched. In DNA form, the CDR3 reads TGTGCCAGCAAAGTGACAGGGGGAAGCAATCAGCCCCAGCATTTT. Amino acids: CASKVTGGSNQPQHF.

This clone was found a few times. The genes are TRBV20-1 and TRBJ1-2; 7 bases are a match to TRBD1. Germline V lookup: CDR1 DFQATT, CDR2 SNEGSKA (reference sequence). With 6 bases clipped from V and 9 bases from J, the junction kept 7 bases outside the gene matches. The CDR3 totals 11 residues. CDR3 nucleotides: TGCAGTGCCTTTAAGGGGGCGAGCTACACCTTC. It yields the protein CSAFKGASYTF.

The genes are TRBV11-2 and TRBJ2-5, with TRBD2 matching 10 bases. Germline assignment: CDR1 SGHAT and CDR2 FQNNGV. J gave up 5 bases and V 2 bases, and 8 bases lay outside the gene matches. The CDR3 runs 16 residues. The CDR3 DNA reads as TGTGCCAGCAGCTTATGGGCTAGCGGGAGTGGGGAGACCCAGTACTTC. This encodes CASSLWASGSGETQYF.